The 31 T cell receptor beta chains below come from one sample, sequenced in a study of tumor and adjacent non-tumor tissue in lung cancer. The template was RNA from unsorted bulk tissue. This non-tumor lung sample came from over 3 cm beyond the tumor edge. Three rounds of nested PCR, following a modified ARM-PCR protocol, produced the TCRbeta library. One entry per CDR3 protein, called by TCRdb with MiXCR from the multiplex PCR reads. The sample lists 65,000 to 85,000 distinct CDR3 sequences, about 77% occurring once. The sequenced material came from distant non-tumor lung tissue. The origin of the receptors is a man aged 55 to 70 with non-small cell lung cancer.

As regards this clonotype: This may be a read error, as it is one base from a much larger clone. The conserved phenylalanine or tryptophan normally closing the CDR3 is absent here, so this likely arose from a read error. The rearrangement uses TRBV11-2 and TRBJ2-3; D possibly corresponds to TRBD2 (6 bases). Germline CDR1 and CDR2: SGHAT and FQNNGV. V was pared by 7 bases and J by 3 bases, with 17 bases between. This CDR3 has 15 residues. The CDR3 DNA sequence: TGTGCCAGCACCCTCAAGCGGGTCAAGACAGATACGCAGTATTTA. Amino acids: CASTLKRVKTDTQYL.

This clonotype was seen at least ten times. The chain couples TRBV10-3 to TRBJ2-1; 10 bases are shared with TRBD2. The J segment lost 7 bases and the V segment lost 3 bases, leaving 24 bases of the junction unmatched. Germline V gives CDR1 ENHRY, CDR2 SYGVKD. CDR3 size: 21 residues. CDR3 coding DNA: TGTGCCATCAGTGACGGTTTGTTTTTCGGGACTAGCGCAAAAAATGGGAATGAGCAGTTCTTC. It translates to CAISDGLFFGTSAKNGNEQFF.

This clonotype was seen a few times. The junction and the germline gene differ at one end; a read error may be behind it. The chain employs TRBV7-8 and TRBJ2-7; D unresolved. The CDR3 totals 14 residues. CDR1 SGHVS and CDR2 FQNEAQ come from the germline V gene. CDR3 sequence reads: CVSSLASKSYEQYF. Here the CDR3 DNA reads TGTGTCAGCAGTTTAGCCTCAAAGAGCTACGAGCAGTACTTC.

CDR3 DNA: TGTGCCAGCAGCTTAACTAACTGGGCCTGCACAGATACGCAGTATTTT. Translated, it gives CASSLTNWACTDTQYF. The V and J genes are TRBV11-1 and TRBJ2-3; the D is unclear. V was trimmed by 2 bases and J by 1 base, leaving 13 bases between them. Per germline, CDR1 SGHAT and CDR2 FQDESV (reference sequence). This CDR3 contains 16 residues.

V usage is TRBV4-2 and J usage is TRBJ2-1; no reliable D call. V lost 0 bases and J 15 bases, leaving 12 bases between the germline ends. Germline V gene data show CDR1 as LGHNA and CDR2 as YNFKEQ. CDR3 length equals 12 residues. The chain's CDR3 is CASSQDPREPFF. The CDR3 bases are TGTGCCAGCAGCCAAGATCCTCGTGAACCGTTCTTC.

About this clonotype: Since the CDR3 does not end with the conserved phenylalanine or tryptophan, this likely comes from a read error. The CDR3 nucleotides read TGTGCCAGCAGCCAATCAGGCGCGGGAGATGGTGAGCAGTACTTA. This encodes CASSQSGAGDGEQYL. The gene calls are TRBV12-3 or TRBV12-4 and TRBJ2-7, with 7 bases identical to TRBD2. This CDR3 comprises 15 residues. V gave up 6 bases and J gave up 7 bases; unmatched junction bases: 15.

Remarks on this clonotype: At one end the junction does not follow the germline gene, possibly because of a read error. V and J are TRBV28 and TRBJ2-6; TRBD1 is a possible D gene (5 bases). Germline lookup yields CDR1 MDHEN and CDR2 SYDVKM. This CDR3 has 13 residues. Written as DNA, the CDR3 is TGTGCCAGCAAAGTCTCTGGGGCCAACGTCCTGATTTTC. Translated, it gives CASKVSGANVLIF.

The rearrangement joins TRBV28 to TRBJ2-3; D unresolved. The CDR3 is made up of 14 amino acids. Germline lookup yields CDR1 MDHEN and CDR2 SYDVKM. Trimming took 6 bases from V and 12 from J, leaving 22 bases between them. CDR3 in amino acids: CASSPDGWEGSQYF. The DNA for the CDR3 is TGTGCCAGCAGCCCCGATGGGTGGGAAGGTAGCCAGTATTTT. The full variable domain, with the rest looked up from reference TRBV28 and TRBJ2-3, is DVKVTQSSRYLVKRTGEKVFLECVQDMDHENMFWYRQDPGLGLRLIYFSYDVKMKEKGDIPEGYSVSREKKERFSLILESASTNQTSMYLCASSPDGWEGSQYFGPGTRLTVL.

About this clonotype: An end of the junction differs from the germline gene, which may be a read error. V gene TRBV5-4 combines with J gene TRBJ2-3, with 8 bases matching TRBD2. The CDR3 is made up of 16 amino acids. The germline V gene encodes CDR1 SGHNT and CDR2 YYREEE (reference sequence). CDR3 sequence: CASSPLEREPGGTKYF. In nucleotides, the CDR3 is TGTGCCAGCAGCCCTCTCGAGCGGGAGCCGGGAGGTACGAAGTATTTT.

On this clonotype: One junction end does not reproduce the germline sequence, and a read error may be involved. This chain uses TRBV11-2 with TRBJ2-6; TRBD2 is a possible D gene (6 bases). The CDR3 is 19 amino acids. CDR1 is SGHAT and CDR2 is FQNNGV in the germline V gene. Written as DNA, the CDR3 is TGTGCCAGCAGCTCCCCGCCGGAGATCGTCTCAGGAGGGGCCAACGTCTTGACTTTC. This gives the protein CASSSPPEIVSGGANVLTF.

This sequence joins TRBV20-1 and TRBJ2-1; 8 bases match TRBD2. Per germline, CDR1 DFQATT and CDR2 SNEGSKA (reference sequence). The CDR3 has 15 amino acids. Here the CDR3 reads CRVRTVSGGHHEQFF. Written as DNA, the CDR3 is TGCAGAGTCAGAACTGTATCGGGAGGGCACCATGAGCAGTTCTTC.

In the case of this clonotype: The conserved final phenylalanine or tryptophan is absent from the CDR3, which likely points to a read error. The chain is built from TRBV29-1 and TRBJ1-1; the D gene is possibly TRBD1 (5 bases). V was shortened by 7 bases and J by 3 bases, with 15 bases between the two germline ends. CDR3 size: 13 residues. The germline gives CDR1 SQVTM, CDR2 ANQGSEA. The CDR3 loop reads CSASAWGDTEAFL. CDR3 DNA sequence: TGCAGCGCTTCGGCATGGGGGGACACTGAAGCTTTCCTT.

The rearrangement uses TRBV10-1 and TRBJ2-1, with 13 bases matching TRBD2. V lost 6 bases and J lost 6; bases outside the gene matches: 8. CDR1 is WNHNN, CDR2 SYGVQD, per germline (reference sequence). This CDR3 is built from 16 residues. CDR3 DNA sequence: TGCGCCAGCAGCCCAGGGACTAGCGGGAAGGGCAATGAGCAGTTCTTC. Translation gives CASSPGTSGKGNEQFF.

On this clonotype: The missing conserved phenylalanine or tryptophan at the end of this CDR3 makes a read error likely. V is TRBV7-8 and J is TRBJ2-7; tentatively, D is TRBD1 (6 bases). Germline assignment: CDR1 SGHVS and CDR2 FQNEAQ. The CDR3 loop spans 12 amino acids. The CDR3 protein is CDSSQGSYEQYL. The CDR3, as DNA: TGTGACAGCAGCCAGGGGTCCTACGAGCAGTACTTA.

This clonotype was found many times. The chain carries TRBV29-1 and TRBJ1-1; no reliable D call. CDR3 length equals 12 residues. Germline V gene lookup returns CDR1 SQVTM and CDR2 ANQGSEA. V was clipped by 3 bases and J by 1 base, with 6 bases between them. In DNA, the CDR3 is TGCAGCGTTGAGAGGCAGAACACTGAAGCTTTCTTT. It codes for CSVERQNTEAFF.

This clonotype was found once. One end of the junction varies from germline; a read error may be responsible. This sequence joins TRBV6-1 and TRBJ2-1, with D unresolved. The CDR3 sequence is 12 residues long. The V gene's germline CDR1 is MNHNS and CDR2 SASEGT. CDR3 DNA sequence: TGTGCCGGCAGAGAAGGGATCAGTGAGCAGTTCTTC. It encodes CAGREGISEQFF.

To note about this clonotype: Without the conserved terminal phenylalanine or tryptophan, this CDR3 likely stems from a read error. The chain uses TRBV6-2 or TRBV6-3 and TRBJ2-3; the D gene is possibly TRBD1 (6 bases). The CDR3 loop spans 14 amino acids. CDR1 MNHEY and CDR2 SVGEGT come from the germline V gene. The CDR3 coding sequence is TGTGCCAGCAGTCCCCGGACAGAGGGAGATACTCAGTATATT. This sequence encodes CASSPRTEGDTQYI.

The table lists this clonotype with a few counts. The rearrangement uses TRBV20-1 and TRBJ2-1; D not certain. This CDR3 region has 11 residues. In germline, CDR1 is DFQATT, CDR2 SNEGSKA (reference sequence). In DNA form, the CDR3 reads TGCAGCACCACGGATCTGCATGAGCAGTTCTTC. It yields the protein CSTTDLHEQFF.

In the case of this clonotype: In this CDR3 the conserved last residue, phenylalanine or tryptophan, is missing, so a read error is likely. It is unclear where the CDR3 begins or ends on the DNA, so no DNA is shown, and the CDR3 is as TCRdb lists it. CDR3 region: CAIKASSSYEQCI. The chain recombines TRBV10-3 with TRBJ2-7; the DNA was not compared with TRBD2, the D call given in the table. The length of the CDR3 is 13 amino acids, counting both ends. Germline V gives CDR1 ENHRY, CDR2 SYGVKD.

About this clonotype: This CDR3 fails to terminate in the conserved phenylalanine or tryptophan, so it likely reflects a read error. It is unclear where the CDR3 begins or ends on the DNA, so no DNA is shown, and the CDR3 is as TCRdb lists it. The rearrangement joins TRBV7-8 to TRBJ2-5. The CDR3 is 15 residues long, counting both termini. Germline CDR1 is SGHVS and CDR2 is FQNEAQ. The CDR3 sequence is CASITKAWNQETLYI.

With regard to this clonotype: At one end, the junction sequence differs from germline, possibly due to a read error. The V gene is TRBV11-2, the J gene TRBJ2-1; 14 bases align to TRBD2. The germline V gene has CDR1 SGHAT and CDR2 FQNNGV. This CDR3 contains 20 residues. The CDR3 sequence is CARSSLGATSGRVRYNEQFF. The DNA for the CDR3 is TGTGCCAGGAGCTCCCTGGGGGCGACTAGCGGGAGGGTTCGTTACAATGAGCAGTTCTTC.

As for this clonotype: Compared with germline, one end of the junction differs, possibly owing to a read error. The chain's CDR3 is CSTLGTGPGDTQYF. CDR3 DNA sequence: TGCAGTACCCTGGGGACGGGGCCCGGAGATACGCAATATTTT. V and J are TRBV20-1 and TRBJ2-3; D could derive from TRBD1 or TRBD2 (5 bases each). The CDR3 is made up of 14 amino acids. Germline V lookup: CDR1 DFQATT, CDR2 SNEGSKA (reference sequence).

As regards this clonotype: Mismatch with germline at one junction end may stem from a read error. The V gene is TRBV11-1, the J gene TRBJ2-3; 7 bases agree with TRBD1. From germline, CDR1 is SGHAT and CDR2 FQDESV (reference sequence). The CDR3 sequence is 15 residues long. In DNA form, the CDR3 reads TGTGCTAGCAGTCCCTGGACAGGCTTCACAGATACGCAGTATTTT. Its translation is CASSPWTGFTDTQYF.

In its sample, this clonotype was seen once. The germline gene is not matched at one end of the junction; a read error may be the cause. The chain has TRBV11-1 and TRBJ1-1; TRBD1 is a possible D gene (6 bases). Germline V gene sequence: CDR1 SGHAT, CDR2 FQDESV (reference sequence). This CDR3 has 13 amino acids. CDR3 amino acids: CASSLAPGARAFF. CDR3 nucleotides: TGTGCCAGCAGCTTAGCACCGGGGGCTCGAGCTTTTTTT.

Of note for this clonotype: At one end the junction does not follow the germline gene, possibly because of a read error. This chain connects TRBV29-1 to TRBJ2-3; tentative D call: TRBD2 (6 bases). This CDR3 is 13 amino acids long. CDR1 is SQVTM and CDR2 is ANQGSEA in the germline V gene. This chain's CDR3 is CSVRERVTDTQYF. The CDR3 nucleotides read TGCAGCGTCAGAGAGCGGGTTACAGATACACAGTATTTT.

With regard to this clonotype: At one of its ends the junction is not consistent with the germline gene, which may arise from a read error. The V and J genes are TRBV25-1 and TRBJ2-1, with a weak D call TRBD1 (5 bases). Germline assignment: CDR1 MGHDK and CDR2 SYGVNS. This CDR3 is built from 11 residues. CDR3 sequence reads: CVSSKGVVQFF. The CDR3 DNA reads as TGTGTCAGCAGTAAAGGGGTGGTGCAGTTCTTC.

With respect to this clonotype: Since no conserved phenylalanine or tryptophan closes the CDR3, a read error is the likely cause. The chain uses TRBV5-1 and TRBJ2-5; D unclear. The CDR3 is 14 amino acids. V shed 5 bases and J shed 3 bases, with 14 bases lying between them. CDR1 is SGHRS and CDR2 is YFSETQ in the germline V gene. This CDR3 reads CASRRRSEEETQYY. In DNA, the CDR3 is TGCGCCAGCAGGCGCCGAAGCGAAGAAGAGACCCAGTACTAC.

The gene calls are TRBV6-5 and TRBJ1-2, with TRBD1 matching 7 bases. This CDR3 spans 14 amino acids. V shed 9 bases and J 4 bases; nucleotides not matched to a gene: 11. Germline V CDR1 and CDR2: MNHEY, SVGAGI. CDR3 residues: CASTYSNRGYGYTF. CDR3 DNA sequence: TGTGCCAGTACTTACTCAAACAGGGGCTATGGCTACACCTTC.

Points on this clonotype: The germline gene is not matched at one end of the junction; a read error may be the cause. V gene TRBV5-6 combines with J gene TRBJ2-1, with D unclear. Germline-derived CDR1 and CDR2 are SGHDT and YYEEEE. This CDR3 comprises 12 residues. The CDR3 nucleotides read TGTGCCGGCAGCCTCGAACAGAATGAGCAGTTATTC. Protein product: CAGSLEQNEQLF.

Turning to this clonotype: At one end the junction does not follow the germline gene, possibly because of a read error. V and J are TRBV10-3 and TRBJ2-3; 8 nucleotides agree with TRBD2. CDR3 length: 16 residues. The germline V gene encodes CDR1 ENHRY and CDR2 SYGVKD. In nucleotides, the CDR3 is TGTACCATCAGCCCTCGAAGCGGGAGTATGACAGATACGAAGTATTTT. Translation: CTISPRSGSMTDTKYF.

Concerning this clonotype itself: A much larger clone lies a single base off, so this may be a read error. The chain uses TRBV30 and TRBJ1-1; D gene ambiguous. The CDR3 runs 11 residues. Per the germline V gene, CDR1 is GTSNPN and CDR2 is SVGIG (reference sequence). V gave up 1 base and J gave up 11 bases, with 11 bases separating them. For the CDR3, the DNA is TGTGCCTGGAGTGGGAGCGGGATCGCTTTCTTT. Its protein is CAWSGSGIAFF.